This T cell receptor beta chain stems from a study of beta chain features in type 1 diabetes. Study-wide results and limits: Patients with Type 1 diabetes showed moderately but significantly shorter TCRB CDR3s in all four CD4+ subsets. Relative to healthy donors, patients appeared to have naive, central memory and Treg TCRB repertoires that were more similar.

Sorting produced populations that all topped 95% purity. The trim removed 0 bases at V and 6 bases at J, leaving 7 bases unmatched. Per germline, CDR1 MNHEY and CDR2 SVGAGI. CDR3 size: 16 residues. About this clone itself: As yet, its antigen is unknown.

Expressed TCRB transcripts were sequenced because the isolated RNA had all been reverse transcribed beforehand. Clones were sequenced by immunoSEQ multiplex PCR, and TCRdb holds only the in-frame ones, with some missing. The sample lists about 68,000 clones, roughly 50% occurring once. The sequenced material came from central memory CD4+ T cells from blood. The sequence was obtained from a man in his thirties or forties with type 1 diabetes. The genes are TRBV6-5 and TRBJ2-1; 8 nucleotides match TRBD1. The CDR3 DNA reads TGTGCCAGCAGTTACTCGTCAGGGGGCGAGTCCAATGAGCAGTTCTTC. It encodes CASSYSSGGESNEQFF.